Each of the 8 T cell receptor beta chains below was sequenced from the same sample in a study of glioma-infiltrating T cells after dendritic cell vaccination. Data came from immunoSEQ multiplex PCR; TCRdb stores just in-frame clones and leaves some out. The sample holds about 92,000 clones, approximately 90% seen once. The source material was blood, sampled before dendritic cell vaccination. The receptors originated from a human donor with glioblastoma.

The chain is built from TRBV10-2 and TRBJ2-3; possibly TRBD2 for D (6 bases). Germline V lookup: CDR1 WSHSY, CDR2 SAAADI. The CDR3 runs 17 residues. The V and J ends lost 4 bases and 6 bases respectively, with 23 bases between them. The CDR3 here is CASSGNARFGTDDTQYF. For the CDR3, the DNA is TGCGCCAGCAGTGGGAACGCTAGGTTTGGGACTGACGATACGCAGTATTTT.

The table lists this clone with a count of one. The J gene is TRBJ1-2, the V gene TRBV28, with D possibly being TRBD1 (5 bases). This CDR3 has 14 residues. Trimming took off 5 bases at V and 0 bases at J, with 10 bases between the two ends. CDR1 and CDR2 from the germline V gene are MDHEN and SYDVKM. In DNA, the CDR3 is TGTGCCAGCAGTCGACAGAGAGCTAACTATGGCTACACCTTC. Its protein is CASSRQRANYGYTF.

The rearrangement uses TRBV30 and TRBJ2-1; 10 positions match TRBD1. The CDR3 consists of 13 residues. The V segment lost 7 bases and the J segment 3 bases; nucleotides outside the gene matches: 3. Germline-derived CDR1 and CDR2 are GTSNPN and SVGIG (reference sequence). The CDR3 sequence is CAYRTGGYNEQFF. In nucleotides, the CDR3 is TGTGCCTACCGGACAGGGGGCTACAATGAGCAGTTCTTC.

The rearrangement uses TRBV5-4 and TRBJ1-6; D is uncertain. Germline V gene data show CDR1 as SGHNT and CDR2 as YYREEE (reference sequence). CDR3 length: 16 amino acids. V lost 2 bases and J lost 1, with 10 bases in between. CDR3 DNA: TGTGCCAGCAGCTTCGGGGAGAAATCCTATAATTCACCCCTCCACTTT. This sequence encodes CASSFGEKSYNSPLHF.

The chain has TRBV9 and TRBJ1-1; 8 nucleotides line up with TRBD1. The ends lost 3 bases at V and 1 base at J; junction bases unmatched: 11. The CDR3 has 17 amino acids. The germline gives CDR1 SGDLS, CDR2 YYNGEE. The CDR3 reads CASSARGQAFGNTEAFF. The CDR3 DNA reads TGTGCCAGCAGCGCGCGGGGACAGGCCTTTGGGAACACTGAAGCTTTCTTT.

The CDR3 protein is CASRYGTEDYYGYTF. CDR3 DNA: TGTGCCAGCAGGTACGGGACTGAAGATTACTATGGCTACACCTTC. This chain joins TRBV5-5 and TRBJ1-2, with D possibly being TRBD1 (5 bases). V lost 5 bases to trimming and J lost 3 bases, with 17 bases between them. The CDR3 length is 15 residues. Germline lookup yields CDR1 SGHKS and CDR2 YYEKEE (reference sequence).

CDR3 DNA: TGTGCCAGCTGGACGGAAACAGGGGGCTATGGCTACACCTTC. This sequence encodes CASWTETGGYGYTF. V usage is TRBV27 and J usage is TRBJ1-2; TRBD1 matches 8 bases. V shed 8 bases and J 4 bases; nucleotides not matched to a gene: 9. The length of the CDR3 is 14 residues. Per the germline V gene, CDR1 is MNHEY and CDR2 is SMNVEV (reference sequence).

This clone appeared once. The CDR3 sequence is CASSQVGVLDTQYF. The CDR3 nucleotides read TGCGCCAGCAGCCAAGTCGGGGTGTTAGATACGCAGTATTTT. This rearrangement joins TRBV4-1 to TRBJ2-3, with D tentatively TRBD2 (5 bases). Germline CDR1 MGHRA, CDR2 YSYEKL. Trimming cost V 1 base and J 5 bases, with 10 bases left between them. The CDR3 sequence is 14 residues long.